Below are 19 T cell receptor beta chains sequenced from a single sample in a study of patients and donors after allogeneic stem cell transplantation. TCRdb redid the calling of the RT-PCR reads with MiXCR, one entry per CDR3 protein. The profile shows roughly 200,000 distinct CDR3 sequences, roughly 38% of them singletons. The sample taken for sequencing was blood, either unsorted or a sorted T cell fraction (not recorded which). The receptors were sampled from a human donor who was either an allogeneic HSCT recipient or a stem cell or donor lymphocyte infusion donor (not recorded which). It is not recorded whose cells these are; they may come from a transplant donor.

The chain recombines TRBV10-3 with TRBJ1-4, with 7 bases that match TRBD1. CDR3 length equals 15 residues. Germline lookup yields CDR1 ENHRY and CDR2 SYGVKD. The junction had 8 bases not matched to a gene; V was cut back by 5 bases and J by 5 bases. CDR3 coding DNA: TGTGCCATCAGTACTCGACAGGGTGGGAATGAAAAACTGTTTTTT. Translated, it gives CAISTRQGGNEKLFF.

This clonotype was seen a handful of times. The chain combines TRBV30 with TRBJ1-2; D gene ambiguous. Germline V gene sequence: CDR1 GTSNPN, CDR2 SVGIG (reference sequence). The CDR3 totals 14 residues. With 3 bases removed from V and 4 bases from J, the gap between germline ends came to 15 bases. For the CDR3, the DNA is TGTGCCTGGAGCGGGTCGGTTCTGGGCTATGGCTACACCTTC. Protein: CAWSGSVLGYGYTF.

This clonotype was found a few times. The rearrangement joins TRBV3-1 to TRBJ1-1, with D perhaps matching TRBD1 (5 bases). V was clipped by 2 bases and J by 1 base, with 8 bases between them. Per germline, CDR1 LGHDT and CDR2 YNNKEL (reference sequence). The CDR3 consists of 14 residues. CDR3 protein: CASSQNGGNTEAFF. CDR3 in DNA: TGTGCCAGCAGCCAAAACGGGGGGAACACTGAAGCTTTCTTT.

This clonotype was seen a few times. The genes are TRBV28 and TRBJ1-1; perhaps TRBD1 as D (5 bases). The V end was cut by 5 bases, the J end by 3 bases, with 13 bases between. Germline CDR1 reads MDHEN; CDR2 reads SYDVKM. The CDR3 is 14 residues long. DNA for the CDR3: TGTGCCAGCAGTCCCGGGACCGTGGACACTGAAGCTTTCTTT. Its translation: CASSPGTVDTEAFF.

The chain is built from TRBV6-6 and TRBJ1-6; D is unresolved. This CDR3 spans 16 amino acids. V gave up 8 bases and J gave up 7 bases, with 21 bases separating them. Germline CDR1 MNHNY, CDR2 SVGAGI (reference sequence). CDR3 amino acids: CASVEGGWPPNSPLHF. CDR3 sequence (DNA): TGTGCCAGCGTCGAAGGTGGATGGCCTCCCAATTCACCCCTCCACTTT.

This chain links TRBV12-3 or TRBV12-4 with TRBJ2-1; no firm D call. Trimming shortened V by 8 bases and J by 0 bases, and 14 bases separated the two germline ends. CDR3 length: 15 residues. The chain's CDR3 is CASVPGPSSYNEQFF. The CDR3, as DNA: TGTGCCAGCGTCCCCGGCCCTAGCTCCTACAATGAGCAGTTCTTC.

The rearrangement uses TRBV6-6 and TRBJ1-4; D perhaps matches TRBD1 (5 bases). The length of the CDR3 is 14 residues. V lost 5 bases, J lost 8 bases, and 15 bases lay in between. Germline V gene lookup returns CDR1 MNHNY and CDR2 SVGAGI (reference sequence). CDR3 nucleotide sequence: TGTGCCAGCAGTGCCGGGCGACGGGGGGAAAAACTGTTTTTT. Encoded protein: CASSAGRRGEKLFF.

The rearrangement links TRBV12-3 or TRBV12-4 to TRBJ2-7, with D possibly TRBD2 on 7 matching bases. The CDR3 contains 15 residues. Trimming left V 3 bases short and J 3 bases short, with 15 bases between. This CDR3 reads CASSFRPGGGYEQYF. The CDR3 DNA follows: TGTGCCAGCAGTTTTAGGCCGGGGGGCGGCTACGAGCAGTACTTC.

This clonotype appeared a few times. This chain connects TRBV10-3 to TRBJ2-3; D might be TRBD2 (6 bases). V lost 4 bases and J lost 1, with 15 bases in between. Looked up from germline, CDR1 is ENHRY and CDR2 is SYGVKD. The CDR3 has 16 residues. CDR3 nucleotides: TGTGCCATCAGTGCCCTCGGAGGGGCGGGCACAGATACGCAGTATTTT. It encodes CAISALGGAGTDTQYF.

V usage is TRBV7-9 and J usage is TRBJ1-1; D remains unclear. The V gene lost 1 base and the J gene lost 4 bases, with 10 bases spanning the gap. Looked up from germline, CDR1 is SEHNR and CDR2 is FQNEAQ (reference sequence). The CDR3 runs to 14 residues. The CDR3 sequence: CASSLGAAGTEAFF. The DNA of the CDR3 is TGTGCCAGCAGCTTAGGGGCAGCCGGCACTGAAGCTTTCTTT.

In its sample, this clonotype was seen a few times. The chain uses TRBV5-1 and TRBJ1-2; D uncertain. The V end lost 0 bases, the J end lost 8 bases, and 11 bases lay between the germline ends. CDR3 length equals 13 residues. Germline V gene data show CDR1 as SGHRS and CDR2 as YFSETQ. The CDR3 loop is CASSLGRASGYTF. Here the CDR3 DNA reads TGCGCCAGCAGCTTGGGTAGGGCGAGCGGCTACACCTTC.

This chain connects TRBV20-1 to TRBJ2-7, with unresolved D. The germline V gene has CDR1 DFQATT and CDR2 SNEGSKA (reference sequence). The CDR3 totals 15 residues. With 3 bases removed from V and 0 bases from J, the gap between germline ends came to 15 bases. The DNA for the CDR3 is TGCAGTGCTAGGGGGTTTGGGTCCTACTCCTACGAGCAGTACTTC. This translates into CSARGFGSYSYEQYF.

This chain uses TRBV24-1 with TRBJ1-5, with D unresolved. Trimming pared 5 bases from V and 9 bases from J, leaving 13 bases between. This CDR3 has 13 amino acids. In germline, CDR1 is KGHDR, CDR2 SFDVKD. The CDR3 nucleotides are TGTGCCACCAGTGGGAGCGTCGGACGGCCCCAGCATTTT. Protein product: CATSGSVGRPQHF.

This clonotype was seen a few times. In DNA, the CDR3 is TGTGCCAGCAGCCAAGATCACCGGGGCTCCTATGGCTACACCTTC. This codes for CASSQDHRGSYGYTF. The V gene is TRBV14, the J gene TRBJ1-2; possible D gene TRBD1, 5 bases. V was pared by 0 bases and J by 4 bases, with 12 bases between. CDR3 length: 15 residues. Per germline, CDR1 SGHDN and CDR2 FVKESK.

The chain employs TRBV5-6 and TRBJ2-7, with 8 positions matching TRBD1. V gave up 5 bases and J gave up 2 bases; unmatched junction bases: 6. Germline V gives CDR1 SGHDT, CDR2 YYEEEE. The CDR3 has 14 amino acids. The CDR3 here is CASRLTGATYEQYF. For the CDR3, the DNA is TGTGCCAGCAGGTTGACAGGGGCTACCTACGAGCAGTACTTC.

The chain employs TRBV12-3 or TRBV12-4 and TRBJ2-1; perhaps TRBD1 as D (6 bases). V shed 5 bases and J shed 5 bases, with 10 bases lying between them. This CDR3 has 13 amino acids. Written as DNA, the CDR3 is TGTGCCAGCAGTCTACAGGGTGACAATGAGCAGTTCTTC. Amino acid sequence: CASSLQGDNEQFF.

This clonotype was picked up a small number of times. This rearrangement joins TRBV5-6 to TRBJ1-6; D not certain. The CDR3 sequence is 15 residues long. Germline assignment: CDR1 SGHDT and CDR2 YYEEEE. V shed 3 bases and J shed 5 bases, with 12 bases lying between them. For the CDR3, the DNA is TGTGCCAGCAGCTCCCAAACGGGTGATAATTCACCCCTCCACTTT. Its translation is CASSSQTGDNSPLHF.

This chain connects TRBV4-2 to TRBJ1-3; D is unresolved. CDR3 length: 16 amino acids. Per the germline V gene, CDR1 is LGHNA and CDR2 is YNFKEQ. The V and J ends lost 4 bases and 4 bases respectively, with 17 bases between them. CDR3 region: CASSPFTGRRGNTIYF. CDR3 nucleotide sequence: TGTGCCAGCAGCCCCTTTACGGGCCGGCGAGGAAACACCATATATTTT.

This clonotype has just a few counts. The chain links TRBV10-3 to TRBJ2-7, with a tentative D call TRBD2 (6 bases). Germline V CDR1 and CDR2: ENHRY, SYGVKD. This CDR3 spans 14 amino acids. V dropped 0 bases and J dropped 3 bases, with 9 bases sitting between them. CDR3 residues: CAISESGEVYEQYF. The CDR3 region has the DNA TGTGCCATCAGTGAGTCTGGGGAGGTCTACGAGCAGTACTTC.